What follows is one T cell receptor (beta chain) and its context. This sample is drawn from a study of blood T cell repertoires in COVID-19. Study-level information: Whether acute or convalescent, the COVID-19 samples came from the United States, Italy and Spain. The analysed material was cDNA or gDNA that came from T cells, B-cell-depleted T cells, or PBMCs.

In the source study's methods: Researchers report that nucleated cell counts were estimated from reference gene primer amplification. TCRdb's table, derived via immunoSEQ multiplex PCR, lists solely in-frame clones and lacks some. That table gives V, J and clone size, and the DNA gave D and trimming. The data contain roughly 390,000 clones, about 85% of them singletons. Per germline, CDR1 MDHEN and CDR2 SYDVKM. The CDR3 has 15 amino acids. Deletions cut 6 bases from V and 6 bases from J, with 18 bases between. This TCR came from a woman in her late teens or twenties with acute or convalescent COVID-19. The chain links TRBV28 to TRBJ1-5; no definite D call. The specimen was peripheral blood. The DNA of the CDR3 is TGTGCCAGCAGCCCATGGGAGGGTACGAGTCAGCCCCAGCATTTT. This codes for CASSPWEGTSQPQHF.